The clone carrying this T cell receptor beta chain was detected a few times. Its antigen is undetermined. This record comes from a study of T-cell reconstitution after alpha-beta-depleted transplantation in children. TCRbeta library construction was performed incorporating unique molecular identifiers. Using its own MiXCR run on the PCR reads, TCRdb lists one record per CDR3 protein. The profile covers a few hundred thousand distinct CDR3 sequences, with approximately 13% appearing a single time and 2% to 2.5% taken by the ten largest. Broader study findings: Alpha-beta T cells about two months after transplant reportedly derived from several hundred expanded graft clones. Fresh T-cell production supplied most of the T-cell counts and diversity seen one year after transplant. Recipient T cells and thymic progenitors that survived gave rise to the high TCRbeta diversity observed at day 60 in some patients.

V lost 4 bases to trimming and J lost 3 bases, with 9 bases between them. The CDR3 extends over 13 amino acids. CDR1 is SGHDT and CDR2 is YYEEEE in the germline V gene. Sample: PBMCs, mostly from graft donor cells, taken 360 days after TCRalphabeta/CD19-depleted stem cell transplant. The sequence came from a male patient between 5 and 17 years old who had a stem cell transplant for acute myeloid leukemia, so the T cells may come from the graft donor. The chain employs TRBV5-6 and TRBJ2-3; TRBD2 is a possible D gene (5 bases). The CDR3 sequence is CASSRGWTDTQYF. The CDR3 coding sequence is TGTGCCAGCAGCCGCGGGTGGACAGATACGCAGTATTTT.